The entry that follows covers one T cell receptor (beta chain) sequence. The sample originates from a study of T cell clones after liver transplantation. Overall study: As an antigen-independent comparator, third-party-reactive TCRbeta sequences came from pre-transplant mixed lymphocyte reactions. Blood was drawn pre-transplant, before withdrawal, and after full or failed withdrawal.

Sequencing used immunoSEQ multiplex PCR; TCRdb keeps in-frame clones, though not all of them. The sample contains about 15,000 clones, less than 85% of which appear only once. The CDR3 is made up of 13 amino acids. The V and J ends lost 2 bases and 6 bases respectively, with 8 bases between them. The germline CDR1 and CDR2 sequences are SGHVS and FNYEAQ. The sample consisted of CD8+ T cells from blood, taken around 44 months after liver transplant. The receptor was isolated from a human patient who received a liver transplant. Some T cells may trace back to the graft donor. The rearrangement uses TRBV7-6 and TRBJ2-1; no clear D gene. The CDR3: CASSLTPINEQFF. The CDR3 DNA follows: TGTGCCAGCAGCTTAACTCCCATCAATGAGCAGTTCTTC. The whole variable domain, remainder taken from reference TRBV7-6 and TRBJ2-1, is GAGVSQSPRYKVTKRGQDVALRCDPISGHVSLYWYRQALGQGPEFLTYFNYEAQQDKSGLPNDRFSAERPEGSISTLTIQRTEQRDSAMYRCASSLTPINEQFFGPGTRLTVL.